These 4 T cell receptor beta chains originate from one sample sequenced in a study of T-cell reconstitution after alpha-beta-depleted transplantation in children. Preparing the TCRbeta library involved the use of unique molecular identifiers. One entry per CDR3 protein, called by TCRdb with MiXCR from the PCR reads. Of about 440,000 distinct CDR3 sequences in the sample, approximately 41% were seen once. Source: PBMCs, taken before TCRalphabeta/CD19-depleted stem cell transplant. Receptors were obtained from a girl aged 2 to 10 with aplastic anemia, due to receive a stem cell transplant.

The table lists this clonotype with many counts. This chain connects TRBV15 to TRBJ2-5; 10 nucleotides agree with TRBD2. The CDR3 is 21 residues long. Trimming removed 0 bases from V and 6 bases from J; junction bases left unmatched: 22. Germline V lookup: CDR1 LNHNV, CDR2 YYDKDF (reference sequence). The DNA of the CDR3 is TGTGCCACCAGCAGAGATCCACAGACTCAGAATCTAGCGGGAGTCGGACAGACCCAGTACTTC. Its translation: CATSRDPQTQNLAGVGQTQYF.

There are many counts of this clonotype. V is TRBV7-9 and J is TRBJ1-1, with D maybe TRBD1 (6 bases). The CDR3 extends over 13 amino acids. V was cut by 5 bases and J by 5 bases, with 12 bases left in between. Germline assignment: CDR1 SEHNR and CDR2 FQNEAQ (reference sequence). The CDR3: CASSLVQGTEAFF. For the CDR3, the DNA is TGTGCCAGCAGCCTCGTCCAGGGGACTGAAGCTTTCTTT.

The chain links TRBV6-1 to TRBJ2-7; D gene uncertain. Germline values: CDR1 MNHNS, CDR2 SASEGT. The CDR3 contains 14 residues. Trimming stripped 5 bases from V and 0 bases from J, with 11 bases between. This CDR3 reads CASSRATSSYEQYF. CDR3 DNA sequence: TGTGCCAGCAGTAGGGCTACCAGCTCCTACGAGCAGTACTTC.

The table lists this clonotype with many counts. CDR3 in amino acids: CASSSTTDAQPQHF. Written as DNA, the CDR3 is TGTGCCAGCAGTTCGACCACTGACGCTCAGCCCCAGCATTTT. The chain employs TRBV12-3 or TRBV12-4 and TRBJ1-5; D unresolved. The V end was cut by 4 bases, the J end by 6 bases, with 13 bases between. This CDR3 has 14 amino acids.